This T cell receptor beta chain was recovered during a study of blood T cell repertoires in COVID-19. Trimming took 5 bases from V and 6 from J; bases not matched to a gene: 5. This CDR3 has 13 residues. From germline, CDR1 is SGHNT and CDR2 YENEEA. Sequencing used immunoSEQ multiplex PCR; TCRdb keeps in-frame clones, though not all of them. The sample lists some 230,000 clones; roughly 88% were seen once. The sample was peripheral blood. The sequence was collected from a man aged 30-40 years who had recovered from COVID-19. The V gene is TRBV11-3, the J gene TRBJ2-7; TRBD1 aligns across 9 bases. In DNA, the CDR3 is TGTGCCAGCAGCCCGGACAGGGGCCGCGAGCAGTACTTC. Its protein product is CASSPDRGREQYF. The entire variable domain, with the rest obtained from reference TRBV11-3 and TRBJ2-7, is as follows: EAGVVQSPRYKIIEKKQPVAFWCNPISGHNTLYWYLQNLGQGPELLIRYENEEAVDDSQLPKDRFSAERLKGVDSTLKIQPAELGDSAVYLCASSPDRGREQYFGPGTRLTVT.